The clone carrying this T cell receptor (beta chain) was picked up one time. Its matching antigen is unknown. This record belongs to a study of siplizumab effects on memory and regulatory T cells. Points from the study as a whole: Proliferating Tregs from siplizumab cultures lacked functional confirmation of suppression. Of the alloreactive clones, only a minor fraction mapped to unstimulated subsets. Siplizumab, the agent tested, significantly reduced alloreactive sequences traceable to unstimulated CD4+ memory cells. Naive T cells looked more diverse than memory cells, and they looked like major contributors to the alloresponse.

TCRdb's table, derived via immunoSEQ multiplex PCR, lists solely in-frame clones and lacks some. Among about 100,000 clones listed, roughly 92% were seen once. This CDR3 has 16 residues. Germline V CDR1 and CDR2: MDHEN, SYDVKM. V dropped 5 bases and J dropped 0 bases, with 16 bases sitting between them. The specimen was Tregs sorted from blood. The chain links TRBV28 to TRBJ1-2; D call uncertain. The TCR originated in a human donor in good health. For the CDR3, the DNA is TGTGCCAGCAGTCCCAAGGTTAGCCGAGCTAACTATGGCTACACCTTC. Residues: CASSPKVSRANYGYTF.